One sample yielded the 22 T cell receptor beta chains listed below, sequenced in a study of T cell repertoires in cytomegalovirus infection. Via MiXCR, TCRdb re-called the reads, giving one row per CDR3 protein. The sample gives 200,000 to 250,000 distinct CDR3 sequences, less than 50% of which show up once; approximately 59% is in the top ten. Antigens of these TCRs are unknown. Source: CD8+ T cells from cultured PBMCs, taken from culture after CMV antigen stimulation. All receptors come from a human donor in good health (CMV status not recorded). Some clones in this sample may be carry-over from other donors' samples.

The CDR3 loop reads CASSPKRQGGMQPQHF. DNA for the CDR3: TGTGCCAGCTCACCGAAAAGACAGGGGGGGATGCAGCCCCAGCATTTT. The chain uses TRBV18 and TRBJ1-5, with 9 bases that match TRBD1. From germline, CDR1 is KGHSH and CDR2 LQKENI. The trim removed 3 bases at V and 7 bases at J, leaving 10 bases unmatched. CDR3 size: 16 residues.

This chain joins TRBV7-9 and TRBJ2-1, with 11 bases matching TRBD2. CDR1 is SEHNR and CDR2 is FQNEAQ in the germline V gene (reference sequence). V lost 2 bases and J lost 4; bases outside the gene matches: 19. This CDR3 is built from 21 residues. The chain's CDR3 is CASSLYPGTGGLAGSYNEQFF. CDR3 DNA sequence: TGTGCCAGCAGCTTATATCCCGGGACAGGTGGACTAGCGGGTTCTTACAATGAGCAGTTCTTC.

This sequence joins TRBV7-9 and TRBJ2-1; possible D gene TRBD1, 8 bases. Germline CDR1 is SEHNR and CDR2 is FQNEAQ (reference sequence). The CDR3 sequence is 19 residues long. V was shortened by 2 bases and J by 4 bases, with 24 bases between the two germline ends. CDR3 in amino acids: CASSLRAGGLRERYNEQFF. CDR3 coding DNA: TGTGCCAGCAGCTTAAGGGCAGGGGGCTTGCGGGAGAGATACAATGAGCAGTTCTTC. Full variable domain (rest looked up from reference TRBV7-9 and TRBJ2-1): DTGVSQNPRHKITKRGQNVTFRCDPISEHNRLYWYRQTLGQGPEFLTYFQNEAQLEKSRLLSDRFSAERPKGSFSTLEIQRTEQGDSAMYLCASSLRAGGLRERYNEQFFGPGTRLTVL.

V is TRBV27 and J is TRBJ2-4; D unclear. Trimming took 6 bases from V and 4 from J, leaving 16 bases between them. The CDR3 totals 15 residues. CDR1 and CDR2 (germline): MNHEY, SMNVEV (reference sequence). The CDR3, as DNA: TGTGCCAGCAGCTCCCCCGACGGCAGGAAAAACATTCAGTACTTC. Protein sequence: CASSSPDGRKNIQYF.

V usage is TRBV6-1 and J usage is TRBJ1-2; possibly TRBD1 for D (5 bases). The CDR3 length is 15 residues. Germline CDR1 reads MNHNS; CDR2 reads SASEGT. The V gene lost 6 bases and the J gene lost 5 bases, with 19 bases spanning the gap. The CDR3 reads CASSDPRDGIYGYTF. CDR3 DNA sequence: TGTGCCAGCAGCGACCCAAGGGACGGAATATATGGCTACACCTTC.

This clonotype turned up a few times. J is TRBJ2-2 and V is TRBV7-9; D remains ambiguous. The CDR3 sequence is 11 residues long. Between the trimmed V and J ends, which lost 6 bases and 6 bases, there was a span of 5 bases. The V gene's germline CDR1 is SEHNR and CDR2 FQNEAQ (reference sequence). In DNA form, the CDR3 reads TGTGCCAGCAGACCCGCCGGGGAGCTGTTTTTT. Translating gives CASRPAGELFF. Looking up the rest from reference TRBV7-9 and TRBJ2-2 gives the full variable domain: DTGVSQNPRHKITKRGQNVTFRCDPISEHNRLYWYRQTLGQGPEFLTYFQNEAQLEKSRLLSDRFSAERPKGSFSTLEIQRTEQGDSAMYLCASRPAGELFFGEGSRLTVL.

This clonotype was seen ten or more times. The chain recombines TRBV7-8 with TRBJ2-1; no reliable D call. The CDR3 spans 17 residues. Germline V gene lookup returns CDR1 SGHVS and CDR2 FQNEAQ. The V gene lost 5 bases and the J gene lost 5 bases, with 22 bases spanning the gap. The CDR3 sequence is CASSPRLVPRKDNEQFF. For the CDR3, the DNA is TGTGCCAGCAGCCCCCGACTGGTTCCTCGTAAGGACAATGAGCAGTTCTTC.

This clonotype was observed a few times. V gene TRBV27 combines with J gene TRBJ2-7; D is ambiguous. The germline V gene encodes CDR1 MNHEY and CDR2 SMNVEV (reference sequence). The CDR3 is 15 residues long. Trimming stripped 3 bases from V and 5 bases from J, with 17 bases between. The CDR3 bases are TGTGCCAGCAGTTTGGTCGGAAAGCGATACCACGAGCAGTACTTC. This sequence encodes CASSLVGKRYHEQYF.

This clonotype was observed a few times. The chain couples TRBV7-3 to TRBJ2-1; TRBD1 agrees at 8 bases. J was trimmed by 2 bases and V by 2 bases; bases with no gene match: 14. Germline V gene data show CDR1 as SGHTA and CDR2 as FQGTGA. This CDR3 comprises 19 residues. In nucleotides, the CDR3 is TGTGCCAGCAGCTTATGGATCAGGGAACAGGGGGTCCCCTACAATGAGCAGTTCTTC. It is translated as CASSLWIREQGVPYNEQFF.

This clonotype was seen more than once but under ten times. CDR3 residues: CSARNRESYEQYF. As DNA, the CDR3 is TGCAGTGCTAGAAACAGGGAGTCCTACGAGCAGTACTTC. The genes are TRBV20-1 and TRBJ2-7; TRBD1 might be the D (6 bases). The CDR3 contains 13 residues. Germline assignment: CDR1 DFQATT and CDR2 SNEGSKA (reference sequence). Trimming took off 2 bases at V and 1 base at J, with 9 bases between the two ends.

The CDR3 is CASSSEGSSYNEQFF. CDR3 bases: TGTGCCAGCAGCTCCGAGGGGAGCTCCTACAATGAGCAGTTCTTC. V is TRBV7-9 and J is TRBJ2-1; either TRBD1 or TRBD2 may fit D (5 bases each). The CDR3 has 15 amino acids. CDR1 and CDR2 from the germline V gene are SEHNR and FQNEAQ (reference sequence). V was cut by 4 bases and J by 0 bases, with 10 bases left in between.

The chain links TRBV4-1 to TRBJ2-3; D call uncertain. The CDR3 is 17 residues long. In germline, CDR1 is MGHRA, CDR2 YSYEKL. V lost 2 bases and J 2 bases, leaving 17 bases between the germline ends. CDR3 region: CASSQKTARVVTDTQYF. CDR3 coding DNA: TGCGCCAGCAGCCAAAAGACTGCCCGGGTGGTCACAGATACGCAGTATTTT.

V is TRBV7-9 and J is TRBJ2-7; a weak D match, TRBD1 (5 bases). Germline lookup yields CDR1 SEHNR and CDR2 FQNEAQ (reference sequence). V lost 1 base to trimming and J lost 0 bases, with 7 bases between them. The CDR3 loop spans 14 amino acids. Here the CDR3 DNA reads TGTGCCAGCAGCTTAGTGGACAACTCCTACGAGCAGTACTTC. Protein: CASSLVDNSYEQYF.

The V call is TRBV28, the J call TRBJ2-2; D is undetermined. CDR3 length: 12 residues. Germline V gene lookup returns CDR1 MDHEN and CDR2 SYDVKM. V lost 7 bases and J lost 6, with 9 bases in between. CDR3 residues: CASTPIPGELFF. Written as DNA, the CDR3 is TGTGCCAGCACCCCGATCCCCGGGGAGCTGTTTTTT. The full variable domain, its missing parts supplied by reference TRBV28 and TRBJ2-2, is DVKVTQSSRYLVKRTGEKVFLECVQDMDHENMFWYRQDPGLGLRLIYFSYDVKMKEKGDIPEGYSVSREKKERFSLILESASTNQTSMYLCASTPIPGELFFGEGSRLTVL.

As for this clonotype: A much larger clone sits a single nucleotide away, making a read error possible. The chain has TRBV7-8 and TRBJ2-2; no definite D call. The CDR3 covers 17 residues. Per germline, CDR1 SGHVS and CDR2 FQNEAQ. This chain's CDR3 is CARSFPIRDINTGELFF. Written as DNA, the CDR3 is TGTGCCAGAAGCTTCCCCATCCGAGACATCAACACCGGGGAGCTGTTTTTT.

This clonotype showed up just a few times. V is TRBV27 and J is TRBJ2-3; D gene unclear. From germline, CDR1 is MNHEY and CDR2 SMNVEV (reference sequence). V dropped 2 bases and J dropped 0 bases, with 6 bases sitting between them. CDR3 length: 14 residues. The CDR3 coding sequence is TGTGCCAGCAGTTTAGGGCTGAGCACAGATACGCAGTATTTT. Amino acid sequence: CASSLGLSTDTQYF.

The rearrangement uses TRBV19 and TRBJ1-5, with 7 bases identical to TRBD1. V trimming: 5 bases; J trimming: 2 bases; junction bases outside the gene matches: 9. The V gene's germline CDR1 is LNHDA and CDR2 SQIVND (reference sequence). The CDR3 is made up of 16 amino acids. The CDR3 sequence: CASSQYYRGRNQPQHF. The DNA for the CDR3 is TGTGCCAGTAGTCAATACTACAGGGGTCGCAATCAGCCCCAGCATTTT.

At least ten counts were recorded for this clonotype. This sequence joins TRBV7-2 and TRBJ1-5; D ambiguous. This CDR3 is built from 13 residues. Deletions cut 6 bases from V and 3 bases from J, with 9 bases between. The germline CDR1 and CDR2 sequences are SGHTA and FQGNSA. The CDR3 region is CASSYDNNQPQHF. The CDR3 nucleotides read TGTGCCAGCAGTTATGACAACAATCAGCCCCAGCATTTT.

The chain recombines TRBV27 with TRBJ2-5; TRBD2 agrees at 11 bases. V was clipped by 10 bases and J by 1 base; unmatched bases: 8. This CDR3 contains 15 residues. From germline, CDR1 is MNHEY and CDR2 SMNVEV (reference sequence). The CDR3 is CATSPSGGIQETQYF. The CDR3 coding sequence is TGTGCCACCTCTCCTAGCGGGGGGATCCAAGAGACCCAGTACTTC.

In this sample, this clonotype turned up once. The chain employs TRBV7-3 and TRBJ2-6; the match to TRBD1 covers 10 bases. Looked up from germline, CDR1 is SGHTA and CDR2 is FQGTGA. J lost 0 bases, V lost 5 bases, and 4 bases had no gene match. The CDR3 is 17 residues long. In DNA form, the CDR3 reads TGTGCCAGCAGCGTCGGGACAGGGGCCTCTGGGGCCAACGTCCTGACTTTC. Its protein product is CASSVGTGASGANVLTF.

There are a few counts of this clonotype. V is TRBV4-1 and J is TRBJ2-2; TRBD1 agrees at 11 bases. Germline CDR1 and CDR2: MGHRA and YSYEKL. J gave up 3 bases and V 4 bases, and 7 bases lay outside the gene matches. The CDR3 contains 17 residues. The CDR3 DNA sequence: TGCGCCAGCAGCCCTGGGTTGGGACAGGGGGACACCGGGGAGCTGTTTTTT. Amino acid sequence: CASSPGLGQGDTGELFF.

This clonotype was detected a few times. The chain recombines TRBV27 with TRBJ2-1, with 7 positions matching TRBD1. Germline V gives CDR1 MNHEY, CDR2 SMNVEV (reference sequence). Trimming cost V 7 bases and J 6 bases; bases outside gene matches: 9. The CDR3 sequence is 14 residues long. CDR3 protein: CASIEQGRGNEQFF. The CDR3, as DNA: TGTGCCAGCATTGAACAGGGGAGAGGCAATGAGCAGTTCTTC.